Only a few counts were recorded for the clone carrying this T cell receptor (beta chain). What it binds is not known. This specimen comes from a study of T-cell memory formation after mild COVID-19. From the 5' RACE reads, TCRdb called clonotypes with MiXCR, one entry per CDR3 protein. Of 400,000 to 500,000 distinct CDR3 sequences listed, under 20% are singletons. Between the trimmed V and J ends, which lost 2 bases and 1 base, there was a span of 23 bases. The CDR3 is made up of 20 amino acids. Germline V CDR1 and CDR2: SGHVS, FNYEAQ. Points from the study as a whole: The main location of contracting CD4+ clones was CM and EM, and that of contracting CD8+ clones was EMRA.

The chain carries TRBV7-6 and TRBJ2-2; D possibly corresponds to TRBD2 (7 bases). The sequenced material came from PBMCs or a T cell subset sorted from them (not recorded which). This TCR was recovered from a man aged 18 to 30 who had mild COVID-19 (a few samples of this study predate the infection). Cell type and time point are not known. CDR3 sequence: CASSLIRPVGGLGNTGELFF. The CDR3 region has the DNA TGTGCCAGCAGCTTAATCCGTCCCGTCGGGGGGCTCGGGAACACCGGGGAGCTGTTTTTT.